The clone carrying this TCR beta chain showed up many times. The V and J ends lost 0 bases and 4 bases respectively, with 17 bases between them. This CDR3 is built from 16 residues. Per the germline V gene, CDR1 is DFQATT and CDR2 is SNEGSKA (reference sequence). The sample is drawn from a study of T-cell reconstitution after alpha-beta-depleted transplantation in children. Unique molecular identifiers were incorporated into the prepared TCRbeta library. TCRdb re-called the PCR reads through MiXCR, storing one row per CDR3 protein. In the table there are 600,000 to 700,000 distinct CDR3 sequences, about 15% of which are singletons.

The chain combines TRBV20-1 with TRBJ2-3; either TRBD1 or TRBD2 may fit D (5 bases each). This specimen consisted of PBMCs from the stem cell graft donor, obtained from the stem cell graft. This TCR was sampled from a human donor who donated a stem cell graft to a child with acute myeloid leukemia. The chain's CDR3 is CSARDEGPSSPDTQYF. In nucleotides, the CDR3 is TGCAGTGCTAGAGATGAGGGACCTAGTTCTCCAGATACGCAGTATTTT.